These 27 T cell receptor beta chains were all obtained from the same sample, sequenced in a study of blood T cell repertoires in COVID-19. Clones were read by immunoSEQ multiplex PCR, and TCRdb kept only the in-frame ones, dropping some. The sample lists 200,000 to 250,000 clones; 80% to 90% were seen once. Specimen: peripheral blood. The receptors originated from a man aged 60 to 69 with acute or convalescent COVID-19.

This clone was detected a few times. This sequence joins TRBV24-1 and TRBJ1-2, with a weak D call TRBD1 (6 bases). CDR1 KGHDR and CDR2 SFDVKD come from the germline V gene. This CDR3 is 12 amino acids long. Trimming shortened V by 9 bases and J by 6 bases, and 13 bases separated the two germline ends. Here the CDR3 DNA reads TGTGCCACCTCCTGGGGGCCCAATGGCTACACCTTC. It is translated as CATSWGPNGYTF.

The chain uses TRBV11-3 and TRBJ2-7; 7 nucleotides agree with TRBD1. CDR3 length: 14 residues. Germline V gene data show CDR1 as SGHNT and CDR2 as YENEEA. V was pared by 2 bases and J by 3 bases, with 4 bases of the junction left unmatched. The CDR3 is CASSLTGENYEQYF. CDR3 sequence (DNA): TGTGCCAGCAGCTTAACAGGGGAGAACTACGAGCAGTACTTC.

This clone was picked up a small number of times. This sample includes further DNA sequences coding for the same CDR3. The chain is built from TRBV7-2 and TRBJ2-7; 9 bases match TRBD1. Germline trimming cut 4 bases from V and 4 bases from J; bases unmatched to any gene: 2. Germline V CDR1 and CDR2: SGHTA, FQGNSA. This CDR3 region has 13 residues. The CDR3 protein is CASSSGTGYEQYF. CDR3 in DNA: TGTGCCAGCAGCTCCGGGACAGGGTACGAGCAGTACTTC.

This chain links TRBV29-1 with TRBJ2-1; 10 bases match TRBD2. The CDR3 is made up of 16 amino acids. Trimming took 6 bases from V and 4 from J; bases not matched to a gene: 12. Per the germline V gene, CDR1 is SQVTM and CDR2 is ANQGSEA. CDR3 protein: CSVRLLAGVGYNEQFF. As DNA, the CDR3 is TGCAGCGTGCGACTCCTAGCGGGAGTGGGATACAATGAGCAGTTCTTC.

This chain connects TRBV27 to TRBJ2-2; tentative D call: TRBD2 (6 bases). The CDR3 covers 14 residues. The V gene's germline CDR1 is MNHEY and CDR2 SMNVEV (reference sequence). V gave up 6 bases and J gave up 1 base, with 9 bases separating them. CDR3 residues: CASRFSGNTGELFF. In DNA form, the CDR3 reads TGTGCCAGCAGATTTAGCGGGAACACCGGGGAGCTGTTTTTT.

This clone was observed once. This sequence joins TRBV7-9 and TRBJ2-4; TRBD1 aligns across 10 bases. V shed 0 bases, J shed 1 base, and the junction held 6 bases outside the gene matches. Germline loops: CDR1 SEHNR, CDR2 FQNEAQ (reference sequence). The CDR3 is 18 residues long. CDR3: CASSLANPGQGAKNIQYF. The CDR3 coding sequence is TGTGCCAGCAGCTTAGCTAACCCGGGACAGGGGGCCAAAAACATTCAGTACTTC. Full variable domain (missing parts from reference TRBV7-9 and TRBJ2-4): DTGVSQNPRHKITKRGQNVTFRCDPISEHNRLYWYRQTLGQGPEFLTYFQNEAQLEKSRLLSDRFSAERPKGSFSTLEIQRTEQGDSAMYLCASSLANPGQGAKNIQYFGAGTRLSVL.

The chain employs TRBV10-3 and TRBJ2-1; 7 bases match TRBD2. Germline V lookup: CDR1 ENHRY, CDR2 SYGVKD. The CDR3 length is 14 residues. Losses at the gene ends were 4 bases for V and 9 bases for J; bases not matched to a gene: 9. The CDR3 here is CAISGLAEEGEQFF. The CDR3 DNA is TGTGCCATCAGTGGCCTAGCGGAGGAGGGTGAGCAGTTCTTC.

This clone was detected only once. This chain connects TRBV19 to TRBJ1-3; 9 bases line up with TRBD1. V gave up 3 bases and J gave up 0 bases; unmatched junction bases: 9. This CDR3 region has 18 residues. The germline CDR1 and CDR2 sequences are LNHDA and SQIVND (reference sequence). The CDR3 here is CASSMALTGGYSGNTIYF. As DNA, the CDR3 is TGTGCCAGTAGTATGGCGTTGACAGGGGGATACTCTGGAAACACCATATATTTT.

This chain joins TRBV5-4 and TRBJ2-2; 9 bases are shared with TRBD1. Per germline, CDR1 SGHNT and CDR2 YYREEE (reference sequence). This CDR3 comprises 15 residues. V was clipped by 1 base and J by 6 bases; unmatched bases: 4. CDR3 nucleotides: TGTGCCAGCAGCTTGCGGGACAGGGATGCCGGGGAGCTGTTTTTT. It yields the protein CASSLRDRDAGELFF.

Here the CDR3 DNA reads TGTGCCAGCTTAAAGACTTCGAACACTGAAGCTTTCTTT. Protein: CASLKTSNTEAFF. This chain uses TRBV11-3 with TRBJ1-1; D uncertain. The V gene lost 8 bases and the J gene lost 1 base, with 11 bases spanning the gap. The CDR3 sequence is 13 residues long. Germline CDR1 is SGHNT and CDR2 is YENEEA.

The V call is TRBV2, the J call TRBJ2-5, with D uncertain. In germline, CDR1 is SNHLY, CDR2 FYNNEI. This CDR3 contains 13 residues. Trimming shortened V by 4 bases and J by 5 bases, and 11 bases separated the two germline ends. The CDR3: CASSGAVRETQYF. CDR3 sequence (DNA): TGTGCCAGCAGTGGCGCGGTAAGGGAGACCCAGTACTTC.

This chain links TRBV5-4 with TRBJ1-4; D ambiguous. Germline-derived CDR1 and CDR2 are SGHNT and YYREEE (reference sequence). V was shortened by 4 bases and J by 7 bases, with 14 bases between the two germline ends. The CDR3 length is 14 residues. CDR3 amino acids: CASSGGGVTEKLFF. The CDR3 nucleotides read TGTGCCAGCAGCGGCGGCGGGGTAACTGAAAAACTGTTTTTT.

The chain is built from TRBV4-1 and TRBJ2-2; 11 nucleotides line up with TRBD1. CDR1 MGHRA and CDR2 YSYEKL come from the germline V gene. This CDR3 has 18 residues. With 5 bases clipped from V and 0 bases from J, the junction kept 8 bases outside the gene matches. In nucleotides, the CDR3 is TGCGCCAGCAGCGGCGTAGGGACAGGGGGTACGAACACCGGGGAGCTGTTTTTT. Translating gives CASSGVGTGGTNTGELFF.

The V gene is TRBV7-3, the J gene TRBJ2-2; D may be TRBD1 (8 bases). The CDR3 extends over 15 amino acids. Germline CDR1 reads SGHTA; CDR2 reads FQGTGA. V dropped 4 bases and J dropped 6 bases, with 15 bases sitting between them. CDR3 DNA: TGTGCCAGCAGCTCGAGGACAGGGAGGGCCGGGGAGCTGTTTTTT. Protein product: CASSSRTGRAGELFF.

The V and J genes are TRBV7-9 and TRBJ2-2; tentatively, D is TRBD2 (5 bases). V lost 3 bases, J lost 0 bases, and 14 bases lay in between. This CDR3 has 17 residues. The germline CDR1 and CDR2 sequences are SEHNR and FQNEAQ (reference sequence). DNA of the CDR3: TGTGCCAGCAGCTTTCTCAGCGGAGAAACGAACACCGGGGAGCTGTTTTTT. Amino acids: CASSFLSGETNTGELFF.

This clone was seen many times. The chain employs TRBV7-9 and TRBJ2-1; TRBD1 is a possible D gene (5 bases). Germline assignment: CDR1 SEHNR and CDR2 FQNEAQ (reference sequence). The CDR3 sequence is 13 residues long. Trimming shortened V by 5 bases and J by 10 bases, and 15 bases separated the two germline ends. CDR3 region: CASSTRYRPEQFF. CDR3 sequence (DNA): TGTGCCAGCAGCACCCGTTACAGGCCCGAGCAGTTCTTC.

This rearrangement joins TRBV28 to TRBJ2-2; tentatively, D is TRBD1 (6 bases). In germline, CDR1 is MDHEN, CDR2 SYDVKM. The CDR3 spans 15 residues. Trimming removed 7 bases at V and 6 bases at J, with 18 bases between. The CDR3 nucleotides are TGTGCCAGCACCCTACCGGGACACTTAGCCGGGGAGCTGTTTTTT. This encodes CASTLPGHLAGELFF.

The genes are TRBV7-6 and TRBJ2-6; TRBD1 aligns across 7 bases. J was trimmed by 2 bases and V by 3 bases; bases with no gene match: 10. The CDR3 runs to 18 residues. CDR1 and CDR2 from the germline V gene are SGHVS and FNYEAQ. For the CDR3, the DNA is TGTGCCAGCAGCTTCGACAGGGTACGAGAGACTGGGGCCAACGTCCTGACTTTC. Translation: CASSFDRVRETGANVLTF.

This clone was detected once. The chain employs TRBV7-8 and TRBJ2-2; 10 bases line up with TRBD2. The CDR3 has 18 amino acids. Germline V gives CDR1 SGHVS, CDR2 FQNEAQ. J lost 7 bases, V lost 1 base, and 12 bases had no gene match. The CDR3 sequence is CASSLVDLAGAQGGELFF. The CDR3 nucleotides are TGTGCCAGCAGCTTAGTAGATCTAGCGGGAGCCCAGGGCGGGGAGCTGTTTTTT.

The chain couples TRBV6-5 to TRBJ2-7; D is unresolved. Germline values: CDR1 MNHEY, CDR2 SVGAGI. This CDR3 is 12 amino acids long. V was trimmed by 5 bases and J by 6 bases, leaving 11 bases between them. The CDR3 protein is CASSQPRGEQYF. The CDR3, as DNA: TGTGCCAGCAGTCAACCTAGAGGCGAGCAGTACTTC.

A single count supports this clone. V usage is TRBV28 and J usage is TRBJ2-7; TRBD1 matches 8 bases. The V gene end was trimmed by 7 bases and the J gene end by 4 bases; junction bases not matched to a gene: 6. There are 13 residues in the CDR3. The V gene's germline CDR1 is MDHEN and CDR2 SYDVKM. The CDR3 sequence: CASTVDRAYEQYF. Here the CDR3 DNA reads TGTGCCAGCACGGTGGACAGGGCTTACGAGCAGTACTTC. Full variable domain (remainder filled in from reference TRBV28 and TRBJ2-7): DVKVTQSSRYLVKRTGEKVFLECVQDMDHENMFWYRQDPGLGLRLIYFSYDVKMKEKGDIPEGYSVSREKKERFSLILESASTNQTSMYLCASTVDRAYEQYFGPGTRLTVT.

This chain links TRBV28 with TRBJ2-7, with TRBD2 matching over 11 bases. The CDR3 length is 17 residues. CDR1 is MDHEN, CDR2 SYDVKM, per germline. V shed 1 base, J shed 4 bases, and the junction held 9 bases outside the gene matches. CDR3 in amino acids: CASSLFPLAGAIYEQYF. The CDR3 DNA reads TGTGCCAGCAGTTTATTCCCACTAGCGGGAGCGATTTACGAGCAGTACTTC.

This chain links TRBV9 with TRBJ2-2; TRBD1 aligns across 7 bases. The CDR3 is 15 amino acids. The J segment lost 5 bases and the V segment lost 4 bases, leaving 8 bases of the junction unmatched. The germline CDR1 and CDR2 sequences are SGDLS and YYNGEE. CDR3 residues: CASSPRTGATGELFF. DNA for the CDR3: TGTGCCAGCAGCCCACGGACAGGAGCTACCGGGGAGCTGTTTTTT.

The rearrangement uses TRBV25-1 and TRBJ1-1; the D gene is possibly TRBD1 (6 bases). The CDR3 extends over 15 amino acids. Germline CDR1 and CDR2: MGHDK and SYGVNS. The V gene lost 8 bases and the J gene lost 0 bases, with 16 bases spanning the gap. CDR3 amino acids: CASLRMGALNTEAFF. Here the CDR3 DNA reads TGTGCCAGCCTCAGGATGGGGGCCTTGAACACTGAAGCTTTCTTT.

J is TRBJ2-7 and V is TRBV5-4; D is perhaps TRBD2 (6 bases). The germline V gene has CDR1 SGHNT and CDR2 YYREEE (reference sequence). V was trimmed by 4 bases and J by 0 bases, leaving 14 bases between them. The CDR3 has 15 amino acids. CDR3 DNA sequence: TGTGCCAGCAGCGGAGGGACGGCGAGCTCCTACGAGCAGTACTTC. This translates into CASSGGTASSYEQYF. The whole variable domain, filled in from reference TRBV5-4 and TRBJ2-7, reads ETGVTQSPTHLIKTRGQQVTLRCSSQSGHNTVSWYQQALGQGPQFIFQYYREEENGRGNFPPRFSGLQFPNYSSELNVNALELDDSALYLCASSGGTASSYEQYFGPGTRLTVT.

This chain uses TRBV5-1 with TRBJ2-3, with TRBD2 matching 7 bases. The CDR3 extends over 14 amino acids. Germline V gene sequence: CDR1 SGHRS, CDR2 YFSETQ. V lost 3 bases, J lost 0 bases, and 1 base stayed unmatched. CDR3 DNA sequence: TGCGCCAGCAGCTCCGGGAGGAGCACAGATACGCAGTATTTT. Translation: CASSSGRSTDTQYF.

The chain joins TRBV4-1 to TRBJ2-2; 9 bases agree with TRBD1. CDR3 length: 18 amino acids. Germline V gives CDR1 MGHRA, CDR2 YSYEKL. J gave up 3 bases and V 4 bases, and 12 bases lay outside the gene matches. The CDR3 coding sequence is TGCGCCAGCAGCCCAAAGGGACAGGGCTTTGTGGACACCGGGGAGCTGTTTTTT. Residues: CASSPKGQGFVDTGELFF.